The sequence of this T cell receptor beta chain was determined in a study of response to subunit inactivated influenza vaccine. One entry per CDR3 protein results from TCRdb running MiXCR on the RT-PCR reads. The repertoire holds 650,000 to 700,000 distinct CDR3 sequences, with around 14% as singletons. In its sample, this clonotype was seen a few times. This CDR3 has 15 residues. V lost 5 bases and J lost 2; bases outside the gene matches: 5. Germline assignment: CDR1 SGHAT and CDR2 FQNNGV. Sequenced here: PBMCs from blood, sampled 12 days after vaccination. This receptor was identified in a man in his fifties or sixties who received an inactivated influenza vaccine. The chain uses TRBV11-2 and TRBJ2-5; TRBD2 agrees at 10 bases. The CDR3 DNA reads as TGTGCCAGCAGCACCGGACTAGCGGAACAAGAGACCCAGTACTTC. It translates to CASSTGLAEQETQYF.